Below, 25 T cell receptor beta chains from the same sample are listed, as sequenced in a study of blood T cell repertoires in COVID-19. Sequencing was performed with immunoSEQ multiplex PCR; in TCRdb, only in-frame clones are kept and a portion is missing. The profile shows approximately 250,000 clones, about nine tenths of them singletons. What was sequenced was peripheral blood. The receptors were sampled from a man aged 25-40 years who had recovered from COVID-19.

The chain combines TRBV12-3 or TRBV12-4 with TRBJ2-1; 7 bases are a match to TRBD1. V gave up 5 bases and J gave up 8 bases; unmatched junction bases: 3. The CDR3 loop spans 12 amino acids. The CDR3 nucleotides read TGTGCCAGCAGTCCCGACAGGGATGAGCAGTTCTTC. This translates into CASSPDRDEQFF.

CDR3 DNA: TGTGCCAGCAGCCGCGGGGAAGCGCAGTACTTC. Translated, it gives CASSRGEAQYF. The chain joins TRBV3-1 (or the pseudogene TRBV3-2) to TRBJ2-7; TRBD2 is a possible D gene (6 bases). Germline assignment: CDR1 LGHDT and CDR2 YNNKEL (reference sequence). The CDR3 sequence is 11 residues long. The V end lost 4 bases, the J end lost 9 bases, and 10 bases lay between the germline ends.

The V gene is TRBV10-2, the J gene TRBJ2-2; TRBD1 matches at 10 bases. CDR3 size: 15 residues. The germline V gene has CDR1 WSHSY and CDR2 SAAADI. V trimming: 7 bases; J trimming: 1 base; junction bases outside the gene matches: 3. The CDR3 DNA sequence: TGCGCCAGCACCTGGACAGGGGGGAACACCGGGGAGCTGTTTTTT. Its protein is CASTWTGGNTGELFF.

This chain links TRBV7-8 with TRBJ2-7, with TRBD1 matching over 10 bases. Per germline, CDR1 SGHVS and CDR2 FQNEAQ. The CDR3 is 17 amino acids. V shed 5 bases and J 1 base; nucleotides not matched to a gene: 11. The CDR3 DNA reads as TGTGCCAGCAGCAGCGAGGACAGGGGGTCTTGGTCCTACGAGCAGTACTTC. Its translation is CASSSEDRGSWSYEQYF. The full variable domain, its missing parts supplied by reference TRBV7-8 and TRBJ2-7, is GAGVSQSPRYKVAKRGQDVALRCDPISGHVSLFWYQQALGQGPEFLTYFQNEAQLDKSGLPSDRFFAERPEGSVSTLKIQRTQQEDSAVYLCASSSEDRGSWSYEQYFGPGTRLTVT.

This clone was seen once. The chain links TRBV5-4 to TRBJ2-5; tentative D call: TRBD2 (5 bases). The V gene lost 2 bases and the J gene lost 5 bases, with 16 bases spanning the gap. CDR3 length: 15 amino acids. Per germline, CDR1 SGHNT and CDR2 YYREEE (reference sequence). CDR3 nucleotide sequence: TGTGCCAGCAGCTTTCGACTACGGGGTTATGAGACCCAGTACTTC. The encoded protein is CASSFRLRGYETQYF. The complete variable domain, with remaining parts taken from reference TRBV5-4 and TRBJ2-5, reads ETGVTQSPTHLIKTRGQQVTLRCSSQSGHNTVSWYQQALGQGPQFIFQYYREEENGRGNFPPRFSGLQFPNYSSELNVNALELDDSALYLCASSFRLRGYETQYFGPGTRLLVL.

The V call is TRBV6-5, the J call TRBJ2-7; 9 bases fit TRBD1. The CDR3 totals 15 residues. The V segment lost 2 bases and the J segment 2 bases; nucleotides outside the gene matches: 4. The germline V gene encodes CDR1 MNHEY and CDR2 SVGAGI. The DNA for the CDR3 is TGTGCCAGCAGTTACGGCGGGACAGGGACCTACGAGCAGTACTTC. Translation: CASSYGGTGTYEQYF.

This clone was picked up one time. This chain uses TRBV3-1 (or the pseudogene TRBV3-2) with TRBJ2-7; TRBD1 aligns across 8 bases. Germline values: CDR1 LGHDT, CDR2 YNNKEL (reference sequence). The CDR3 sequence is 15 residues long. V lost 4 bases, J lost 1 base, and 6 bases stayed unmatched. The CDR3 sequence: CASSPGTGRSYEQYF. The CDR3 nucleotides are TGTGCCAGCAGCCCCGGGACAGGCAGATCCTACGAGCAGTACTTC.

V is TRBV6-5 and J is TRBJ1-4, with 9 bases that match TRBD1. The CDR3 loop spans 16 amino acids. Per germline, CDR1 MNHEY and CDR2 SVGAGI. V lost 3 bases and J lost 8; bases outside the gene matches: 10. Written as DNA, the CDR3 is TGTGCCAGCAGTTATGATCCGGGACAGGGAAACGAAAAACTGTTTTTT. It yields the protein CASSYDPGQGNEKLFF.

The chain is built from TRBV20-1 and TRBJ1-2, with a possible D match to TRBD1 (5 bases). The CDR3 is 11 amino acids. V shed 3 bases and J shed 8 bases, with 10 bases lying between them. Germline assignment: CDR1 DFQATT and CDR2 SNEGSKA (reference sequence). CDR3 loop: CSASPGGGYTF. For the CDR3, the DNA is TGCAGTGCTAGTCCCGGGGGGGGCTACACCTTC.

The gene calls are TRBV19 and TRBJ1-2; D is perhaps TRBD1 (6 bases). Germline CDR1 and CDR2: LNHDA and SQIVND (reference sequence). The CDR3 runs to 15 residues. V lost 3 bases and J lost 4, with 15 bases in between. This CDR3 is CASSMGQGIGYGYTF. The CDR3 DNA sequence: TGTGCCAGTAGTATGGGCCAGGGGATAGGCTATGGCTACACCTTC.

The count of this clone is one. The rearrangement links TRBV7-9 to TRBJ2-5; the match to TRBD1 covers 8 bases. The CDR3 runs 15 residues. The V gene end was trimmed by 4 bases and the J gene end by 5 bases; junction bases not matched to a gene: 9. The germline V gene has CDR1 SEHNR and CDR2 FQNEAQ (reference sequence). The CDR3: CASSWKPGGAETQYF. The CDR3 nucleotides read TGTGCCAGCAGCTGGAAGCCAGGGGGCGCGGAGACCCAGTACTTC.

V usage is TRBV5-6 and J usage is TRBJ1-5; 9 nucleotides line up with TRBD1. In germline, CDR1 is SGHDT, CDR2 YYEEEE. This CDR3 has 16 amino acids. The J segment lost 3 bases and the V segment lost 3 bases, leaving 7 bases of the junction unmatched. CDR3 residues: CASSWGGQGLNQPQHF. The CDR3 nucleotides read TGTGCCAGCAGCTGGGGGGGACAGGGCCTCAATCAGCCCCAGCATTTT.

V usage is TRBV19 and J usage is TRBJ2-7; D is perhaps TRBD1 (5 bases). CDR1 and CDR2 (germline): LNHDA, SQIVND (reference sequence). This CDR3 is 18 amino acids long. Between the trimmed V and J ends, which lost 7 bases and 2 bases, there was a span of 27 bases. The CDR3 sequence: CASNYPPVIGSRAYEQYF. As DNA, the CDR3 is TGTGCCAGTAATTATCCGCCTGTGATAGGAAGCAGGGCCTACGAGCAGTACTTC.

The CDR3 sequence is CASSIGQGRGEAFF. CDR3 nucleotides: TGTGCCAGCAGCATCGGACAGGGCCGGGGTGAAGCTTTCTTT. V usage is TRBV5-6 and J usage is TRBJ1-1, with TRBD1 identical over 8 bases. The germline gives CDR1 SGHDT, CDR2 YYEEEE. The CDR3 has 14 residues. The V gene end was trimmed by 4 bases and the J gene end by 7 bases; junction bases not matched to a gene: 9.

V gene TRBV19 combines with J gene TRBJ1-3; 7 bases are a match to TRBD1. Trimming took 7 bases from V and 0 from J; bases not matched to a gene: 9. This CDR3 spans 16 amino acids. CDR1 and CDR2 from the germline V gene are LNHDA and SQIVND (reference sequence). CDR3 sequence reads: CASTSRGFPSGNTIYF. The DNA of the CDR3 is TGTGCCAGTACCTCCAGGGGGTTCCCCTCTGGAAACACCATATATTTT.

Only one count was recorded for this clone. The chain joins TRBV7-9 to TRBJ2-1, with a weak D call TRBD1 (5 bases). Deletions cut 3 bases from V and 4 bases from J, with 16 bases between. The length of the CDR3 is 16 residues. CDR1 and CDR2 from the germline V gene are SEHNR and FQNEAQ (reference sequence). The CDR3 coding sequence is TGTGCCAGCAGCTTGGGGCGCCCGGGCCGTTACAATGAGCAGTTCTTC. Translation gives CASSLGRPGRYNEQFF. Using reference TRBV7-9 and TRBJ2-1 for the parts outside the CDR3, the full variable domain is DTGVSQNPRHKITKRGQNVTFRCDPISEHNRLYWYRQTLGQGPEFLTYFQNEAQLEKSRLLSDRFSAERPKGSFSTLEIQRTEQGDSAMYLCASSLGRPGRYNEQFFGPGTRLTVL.

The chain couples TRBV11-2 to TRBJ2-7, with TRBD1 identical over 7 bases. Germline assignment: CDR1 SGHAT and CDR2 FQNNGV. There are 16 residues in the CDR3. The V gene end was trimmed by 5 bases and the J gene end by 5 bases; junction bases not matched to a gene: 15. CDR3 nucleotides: TGTGCCAGCAGCCCACGTTTAGGGGGCGCGGACCACGAGCAGTACTTC. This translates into CASSPRLGGADHEQYF.

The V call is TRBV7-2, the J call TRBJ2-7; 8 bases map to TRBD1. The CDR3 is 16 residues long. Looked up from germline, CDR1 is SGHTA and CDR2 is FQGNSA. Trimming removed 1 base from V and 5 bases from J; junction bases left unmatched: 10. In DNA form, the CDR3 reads TGTGCCAGCAGCTTAGACGGTGCAGGGGGCGGGAACGAGCAGTACTTC. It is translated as CASSLDGAGGGNEQYF. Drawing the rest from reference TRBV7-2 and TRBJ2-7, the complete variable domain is GAGVSQSPSNKVTEKGKDVELRCDPISGHTALYWYRQSLGQGLEFLIYFQGNSAPDKSGLPSDRFSAERTGGSVSTLTIQRTQQEDSAVYLCASSLDGAGGGNEQYFGPGTRLTVT.

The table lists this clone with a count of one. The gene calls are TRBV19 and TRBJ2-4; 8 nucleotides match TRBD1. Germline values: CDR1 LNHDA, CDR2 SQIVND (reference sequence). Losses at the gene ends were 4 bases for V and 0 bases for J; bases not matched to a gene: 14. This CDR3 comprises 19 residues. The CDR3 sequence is CASSKPGGDSLLAKNIQYF. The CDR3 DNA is TGTGCCAGTAGTAAACCAGGGGGCGACTCCTTACTAGCCAAAAACATTCAGTACTTC.

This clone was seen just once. The CDR3 reads CASSLGAGQGIYNEQFF. DNA of the CDR3: TGTGCCAGCAGCTTGGGGGCAGGACAGGGGATCTACAATGAGCAGTTCTTC. V gene TRBV5-4 combines with J gene TRBJ2-1; 9 positions match TRBD1. This CDR3 region has 17 residues. Losses at the gene ends were 0 bases for V and 3 bases for J; bases not matched to a gene: 7. The germline V gene encodes CDR1 SGHNT and CDR2 YYREEE (reference sequence).

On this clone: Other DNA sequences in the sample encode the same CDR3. The CDR3 nucleotides are TGTGCCAGCAGCCTCGGCGGCCTTTCCACAGATACGCAGTATTTT. It is translated as CASSLGGLSTDTQYF. The chain couples TRBV11-3 to TRBJ2-3; D gene uncertain. The germline V gene encodes CDR1 SGHNT and CDR2 YENEEA. This CDR3 region has 15 residues. Trimming took off 5 bases at V and 2 bases at J, with 14 bases between the two ends. Filled out from reference TRBV11-3 and TRBJ2-3, the complete variable domain reads EAGVVQSPRYKIIEKKQPVAFWCNPISGHNTLYWYLQNLGQGPELLIRYENEEAVDDSQLPKDRFSAERLKGVDSTLKIQPAELGDSAVYLCASSLGGLSTDTQYFGPGTRLTVL.

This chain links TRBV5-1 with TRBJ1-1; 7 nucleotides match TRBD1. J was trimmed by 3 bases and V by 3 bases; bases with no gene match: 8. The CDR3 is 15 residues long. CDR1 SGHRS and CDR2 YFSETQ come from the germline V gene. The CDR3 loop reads CASSSRQGRDTEAFF. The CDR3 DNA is TGCGCCAGCAGCTCTAGACAGGGTCGGGACACTGAAGCTTTCTTT.

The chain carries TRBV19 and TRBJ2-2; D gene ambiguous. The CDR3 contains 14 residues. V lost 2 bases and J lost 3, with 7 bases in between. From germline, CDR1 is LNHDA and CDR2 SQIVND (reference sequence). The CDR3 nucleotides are TGTGCCAGTAGTATACAATTCCACACCGGGGAGCTGTTTTTT. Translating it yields CASSIQFHTGELFF.

CDR3: CATPGGPTGGMDTQYF. The CDR3 nucleotides read TGTGCCACCCCCGGAGGCCCTACAGGGGGTATGGATACGCAGTATTTT. The rearrangement joins TRBV5-3 to TRBJ2-3, with 8 bases lining up with TRBD1. TRBV5-3 qualifies as an ORF whose function is uncertain. The CDR3 totals 16 residues. V lost 9 bases and J lost 6; bases outside the gene matches: 18.

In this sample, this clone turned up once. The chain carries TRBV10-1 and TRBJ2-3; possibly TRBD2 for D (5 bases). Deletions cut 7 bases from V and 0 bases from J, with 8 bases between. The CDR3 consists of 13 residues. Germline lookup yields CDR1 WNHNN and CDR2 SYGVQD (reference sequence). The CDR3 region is CASKSGSTDTQYF. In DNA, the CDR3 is TGCGCCAGCAAAAGCGGCAGCACAGATACGCAGTATTTT.